This TCR beta chain derives from a study of T cell repertoires in cytomegalovirus infection. TCRdb recomputed calls from the reads with MiXCR, one row per CDR3 protein. This table has approximately 500,000 distinct CDR3 sequences, 16% appearing once. The V end lost 0 bases, the J end lost 3 bases, and 11 bases lay between the germline ends. This CDR3 spans 16 amino acids. Germline V gene lookup returns CDR1 LGHNA and CDR2 YNFKEQ. The TCR comes from a human donor in good health (CMV status not recorded). Some clones in this sample may be carry-over from other donors' samples. Material for sequencing was CD8+ T cells from PBMCs. This chain links TRBV4-2 with TRBJ2-2, with D possibly matching TRBD2 (5 bases). CDR3 sequence: CASSQDHDGDTGELFF. In DNA, the CDR3 is TGTGCCAGCAGCCAAGATCATGACGGGGACACCGGGGAGCTGTTTTTT.